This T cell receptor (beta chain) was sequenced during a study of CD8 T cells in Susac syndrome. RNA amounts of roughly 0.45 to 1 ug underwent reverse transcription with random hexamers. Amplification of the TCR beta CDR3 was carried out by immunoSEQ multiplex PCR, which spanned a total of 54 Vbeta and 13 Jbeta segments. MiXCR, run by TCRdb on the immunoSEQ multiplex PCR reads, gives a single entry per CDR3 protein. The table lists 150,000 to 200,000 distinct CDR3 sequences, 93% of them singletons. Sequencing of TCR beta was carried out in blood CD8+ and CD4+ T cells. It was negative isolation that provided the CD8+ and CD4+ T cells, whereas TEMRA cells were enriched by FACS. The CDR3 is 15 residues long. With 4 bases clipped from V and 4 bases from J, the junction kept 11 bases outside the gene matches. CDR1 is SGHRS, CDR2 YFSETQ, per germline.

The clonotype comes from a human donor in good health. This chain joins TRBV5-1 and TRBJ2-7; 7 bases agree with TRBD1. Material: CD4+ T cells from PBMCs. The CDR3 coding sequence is TGCGCCAGCAGCGAAACTGGGACAGCTTTATACGAGCAGTACTTC. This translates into CASSETGTALYEQYF. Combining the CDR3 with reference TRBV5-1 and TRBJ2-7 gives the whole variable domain KAGVTQTPRYLIKTRGQQVTLSCSPISGHRSVSWYQQTPGQGLQFLFEYFSETQRNKGNFPGRFSGRQFSNSRSEMNVSTLELGDSALYLCASSETGTALYEQYFGPGTRLTVT.